This T cell receptor (beta chain) emerged from a study of T cells in Graves' hyperthyroidism and ophthalmopathy. The study's findings and limits: Ophthalmopathy, as predicted by the model, came a median approximately 6.5 months after the prediction.

The CDR3 extends over 15 amino acids. In germline, CDR1 is GTSNPN, CDR2 SVGIG (reference sequence). V shed 2 bases and J shed 0 bases, with 14 bases lying between them. There are many counts of this clonotype. Its antigen is currently unknown. Absence of ophthalmopathy progression within 18 months defined stable Graves' hyperthyroidism. Patients between 18 and 65 years old had hyperthyroidism, newly diagnosed and lasting under 2 months. PBMCs were derived from 9.5 to 10 ml fresh peripheral blood. TCR beta CDR3 regions were amplified from RNA. The HTBI primer set was used in a first-round RT-PCR of the TCR CDR3. TCRdb redid the calling of the multiplex PCR reads with MiXCR, one entry per CDR3 protein. The sample contains about 340,000 distinct CDR3 sequences, 21% of which appear only once.

This chain joins TRBV30 and TRBJ2-7; D is possibly TRBD2 (7 bases). The source of this sequence is a woman aged 50 to 60 with Graves' hyperthyroidism. The sequenced sample consisted of blood. As DNA, the CDR3 is TGTGCCTGGAGTAGGGGGGGCGGGGCCTCCTACGAGCAGTACTTC. Translated, it gives CAWSRGGGASYEQYF.